This TCR beta chain came from a study of response to subunit inactivated influenza vaccine. Germline loops: CDR1 MNHEY, CDR2 SMNVEV (reference sequence). The CDR3 length is 15 residues. V lost 5 bases and J lost 5; bases outside the gene matches: 10. TCRdb recomputed calls from the RT-PCR reads with MiXCR, one row per CDR3 protein. The table includes approximately 530,000 distinct CDR3 sequences, around 8% detected once. This clonotype was seen ten or more times. Source: PBMCs from blood, taken roughly 24 months after vaccination. The chain employs TRBV27 and TRBJ1-2; 8 bases map to TRBD1. This receptor was obtained from a man aged 50 to 69 who received an inactivated influenza vaccine. The CDR3 sequence: CASSTWTGSGYGYTF. CDR3 in DNA: TGTGCCAGCAGTACCTGGACAGGGAGTGGGTATGGCTACACCTTC.